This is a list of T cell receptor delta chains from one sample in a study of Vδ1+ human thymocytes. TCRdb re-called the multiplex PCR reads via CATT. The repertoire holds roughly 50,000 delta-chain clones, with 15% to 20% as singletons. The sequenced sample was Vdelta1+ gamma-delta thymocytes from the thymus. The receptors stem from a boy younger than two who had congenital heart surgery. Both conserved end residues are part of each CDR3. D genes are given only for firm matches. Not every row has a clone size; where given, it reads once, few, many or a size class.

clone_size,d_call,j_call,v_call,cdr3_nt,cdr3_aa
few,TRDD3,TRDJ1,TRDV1,TGTGCTCTTGGGGATCGTCCTTTGCGCTATACTGGGGGGCTATTCCCCCCAACCGATAAACTCATCTTT,CALGDRPLRYTGGLFPPTDKLIF
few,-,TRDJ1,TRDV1,TGTGCTCTTGGGAACCTTTCGGTGTGGGGGTTCTTCACCGATAAACTCATCTTT,CALGNLSVWGFFTDKLIF
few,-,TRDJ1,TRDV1,TGTGCTCTTGGGCGGGGGGTCCTACATGGGGATGGGGCTGCCGATAAACTCATCTTT,CALGRGVLHGDGAADKLIF
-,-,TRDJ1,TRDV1,TGTGCTCTTGGGGAACCAAACACGTACTTGTACACCGATAAACTCATCTTT,CALGEPNTYLYTDKLIF
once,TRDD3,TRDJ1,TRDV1,TGTGCTCTTGGGCCCTACTTGCTGGGGGAGGCGTACACCGATAAACTCATCTTT,CALGPYLLGEAYTDKLIF
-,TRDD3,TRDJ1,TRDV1,TGTGCTCTTGGGAAGGGATACGCTATTCCGTACACCGATAAACTCATCTTT,CALGKGYAIPYTDKLIF
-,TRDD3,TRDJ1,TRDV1,TGTGCTCTTGGGGAAAGGGGGATACGCCACAGGGCCACCGATAAACTCATCTTT,CALGERGIRHRATDKLIF
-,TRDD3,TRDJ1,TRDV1,TGTGCTCTTGGGGAACTACAGTACTGGGGGATACAAACCGATAAACTCATCTTT,CALGELQYWGIQTDKLIF
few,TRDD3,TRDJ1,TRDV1,TGTGCTCTTGGGGAACTCCCCTTGGTTGGGGGATGGGGTGATACCGATAAACTCATCTTT,CALGELPLVGGWGDTDKLIF
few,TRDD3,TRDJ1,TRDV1,TGTGCTCTTGGGGAACTATTCCCTACCGGGGGATACCCCGATAAACTCATCTTT,CALGELFPTGGYPDKLIF
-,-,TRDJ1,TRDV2,TGTGCCTGTGACACCCCCTACTATCGTGATATGGGGACCGATAAACTCATCTTT,CACDTPYYRDMGTDKLIF